These 32 T cell receptor beta chains share one sample of origin, sequenced in a study of blood T cell repertoires in COVID-19. Method: immunoSEQ multiplex PCR; TCRdb's copy keeps in-frame clones and lacks some. This table has roughly 150,000 clones, roughly 80% appearing once. Sequencing used PBMCs or T cells enriched from blood (not recorded which). The receptors were gathered from a middle-aged woman with acute COVID-19.

This chain joins TRBV5-1 and TRBJ2-1; a weak D match, TRBD1 (6 bases). The CDR3 spans 16 residues. Trimming took off 2 bases at V and 7 bases at J, with 19 bases between the two ends. The germline V gene has CDR1 SGHRS and CDR2 YFSETQ. In nucleotides, the CDR3 is TGCGCCAGCAGCTTAAACAGGGCCTCCGGGGTAAATGAGCAGTTCTTC. Translated: CASSLNRASGVNEQFF.

This sequence joins TRBV28 and TRBJ1-2; D call uncertain. V shed 6 bases and J shed 0 bases, with 11 bases lying between them. This CDR3 region has 14 residues. The V gene's germline CDR1 is MDHEN and CDR2 SYDVKM. The CDR3 region is CASRVGGSNYGYTF. The DNA for the CDR3 is TGTGCCAGCAGGGTGGGAGGGTCTAACTATGGCTACACCTTC.

The V call is TRBV3-1 (or the pseudogene TRBV3-2), the J call TRBJ2-5; possibly TRBD1 for D (5 bases). V shed 1 base and J shed 5 bases, with 11 bases lying between them. Germline-derived CDR1 and CDR2 are LGHDT and YNNKEL (reference sequence). The CDR3 has 14 residues. In DNA form, the CDR3 reads TGTGCCAGCAGCCAAGGGGGCGTTGAGGAGACCCAGTACTTC. Amino acid sequence: CASSQGGVEETQYF.

This chain connects TRBV2 to TRBJ2-7, with D perhaps matching TRBD2 (6 bases). CDR3 size: 14 residues. Deletions cut 3 bases from V and 2 bases from J, with 11 bases between. Germline loops: CDR1 SNHLY, CDR2 FYNNEI. The CDR3 sequence is CASSELLATYEQYV. The CDR3 DNA sequence: TGTGCCAGCAGTGAGTTACTAGCAACCTACGAGCAGTACGTC.

V and J are TRBV3-1 (or the pseudogene TRBV3-2) and TRBJ2-1, with 8 bases identical to TRBD2. From germline, CDR1 is LGHDT and CDR2 YNNKEL (reference sequence). The V gene end was trimmed by 5 bases and the J gene end by 7 bases; junction bases not matched to a gene: 13. The length of the CDR3 is 16 residues. CDR3 sequence: CASSNLGGRFVNEQFF. The CDR3 nucleotides read TGTGCCAGCAGCAACTTGGGCGGGAGGTTTGTAAATGAGCAGTTCTTC.

This sequence joins TRBV5-1 and TRBJ2-7, with D tentatively TRBD1 (7 bases). This CDR3 has 14 amino acids. V lost 5 bases and J lost 5, with 17 bases in between. CDR1 and CDR2 from the germline V gene are SGHRS and YFSETQ. The CDR3 is CASRAARGDDEQYF. In DNA form, the CDR3 reads TGCGCCAGCAGGGCCGCCAGGGGGGACGACGAGCAGTACTTC.

The chain recombines TRBV11-3 with TRBJ1-3; D is uncertain. The CDR3 sequence is 14 residues long. Trimming stripped 2 bases from V and 2 bases from J, with 7 bases between. The germline V gene has CDR1 SGHNT and CDR2 YENEEA. This chain's CDR3 is CASSLRGAGNTIYF. CDR3 coding DNA: TGTGCCAGCAGCTTACGGGGTGCTGGAAACACCATATATTTT.

The rearrangement joins TRBV7-6 to TRBJ2-1, with 10 bases fitting TRBD2. Per the germline V gene, CDR1 is SGHVS and CDR2 is FNYEAQ. This CDR3 contains 16 residues. Trimming at V came to 5 bases and at J to 2 bases, leaving 6 bases not matched to a gene. DNA for the CDR3: TGTGCCAGCAGCCCCCTCGGGACTAGCGCCTACAATGAGCAGTTCTTC. It encodes CASSPLGTSAYNEQFF.

This rearrangement joins TRBV5-4 to TRBJ2-1, with TRBD2 matching 8 bases. The length of the CDR3 is 16 residues. Germline V gene lookup returns CDR1 SGHNT and CDR2 YYREEE (reference sequence). V shed 0 bases and J 6 bases; nucleotides not matched to a gene: 8. The CDR3 spells CASSLAGGSWGNEQFF. The CDR3 DNA follows: TGTGCCAGCAGCTTGGCGGGGGGGAGTTGGGGCAATGAGCAGTTCTTC.

This chain connects TRBV30 to TRBJ1-2; perhaps TRBD1 as D (5 bases). The germline V gene has CDR1 GTSNPN and CDR2 SVGIG (reference sequence). CDR3 length: 13 residues. V was pared by 2 bases and J by 6 bases, with 13 bases between. The DNA of the CDR3 is TGTGCCTGGAGTACAGGCTTAATCGATGGCTACACCTTC. Translated, it gives CAWSTGLIDGYTF.

Only a few counts were recorded for this clone. This rearrangement joins TRBV5-5 to TRBJ1-5, with D perhaps matching TRBD1 (5 bases). This CDR3 is built from 14 residues. From germline, CDR1 is SGHKS and CDR2 YYEKEE (reference sequence). V was clipped by 1 base and J by 11 bases, with 16 bases between them. The CDR3 loop reads CASSLFGSETAQHF. As DNA, the CDR3 is TGTGCCAGCAGCTTGTTTGGTTCCGAGACAGCCCAGCATTTT.

The rearrangement joins TRBV29-1 to TRBJ2-7, with TRBD2 as a possible D gene (5 bases). V lost 3 bases to trimming and J lost 0 bases, with 15 bases between them. Germline V CDR1 and CDR2: SQVTM, ANQGSEA. The CDR3 runs 15 residues. This chain's CDR3 is CSVDSWTGSSYEQYF. The CDR3 DNA reads TGCAGCGTTGATTCCTGGACGGGAAGCTCCTACGAGCAGTACTTC.

This rearrangement joins TRBV6-5 to TRBJ2-2, with 8 positions matching TRBD1. From germline, CDR1 is MNHEY and CDR2 SVGAGI. The CDR3 is 13 amino acids. V lost 7 bases to trimming and J lost 6 bases; unmatched junction nucleotides: 4. CDR3 loop: CASTGGLSGELFF. CDR3 bases: TGTGCCAGCACAGGGGGCCTGTCCGGGGAGCTGTTTTTT.

This chain uses TRBV11-2 with TRBJ1-3, with 8 bases fitting TRBD1. After removal of 3 bases from V and 2 bases from J, the junction contained 3 bases not matched to a gene. The CDR3 is made up of 15 amino acids. Germline-derived CDR1 and CDR2 are SGHAT and FQNNGV. The CDR3 is CASSLETGAGNTIYF. The DNA of the CDR3 is TGTGCCAGCAGCTTGGAGACAGGGGCTGGAAACACCATATATTTT.

This clone appeared a few times. Being one base from a much bigger clone, this may be a read error. Other DNA sequences in this specimen translate into the identical CDR3. The V gene is TRBV7-9, the J gene TRBJ1-1, with 8 bases that match TRBD1. J was trimmed by 3 bases and V by 3 bases; bases with no gene match: 0. The CDR3 consists of 13 residues. Germline V CDR1 and CDR2: SEHNR, FQNEAQ (reference sequence). The CDR3 reads CASSLTGDTEAFF. The CDR3 DNA reads as TGTGCCAGCAGCTTGACAGGGGACACTGAAGCTTTCTTT.

The table lists this clone with a few counts. A read error may produce the germline difference seen at one junction end. The chain uses TRBV29-1 and TRBJ2-1; 10 bases agree with TRBD1. CDR3 length: 15 residues. Germline CDR1 and CDR2: SQVTM and ANQGSEA. CDR3 sequence (DNA): TGCAGCGGTGAAAAGAGGGACAGGGGCTACAATGAGCAGTTCTTC. This gives the protein CSGEKRDRGYNEQFF.

This clone showed up just once. The gene calls are TRBV6-2 or TRBV6-3 and TRBJ2-1; TRBD2 agrees at 15 bases. Germline V lookup: CDR1 MNHEY, CDR2 SVGEGT. V dropped 5 bases and J dropped 7; count of bases not matched to a gene: 6. CDR3 size: 16 residues. CDR3 loop: CASSRGLAGGWNEQFF. The CDR3 coding sequence is TGTGCCAGCAGTAGGGGACTAGCGGGAGGCTGGAATGAGCAGTTCTTC.

This rearrangement joins TRBV30 to TRBJ2-5; 12 nucleotides agree with TRBD2. From germline, CDR1 is GTSNPN and CDR2 SVGIG (reference sequence). Trimming took 5 bases from V and 1 from J; bases not matched to a gene: 5. The CDR3 is 15 amino acids. The CDR3 is CAWGLAGGSQETQYF. The CDR3 DNA follows: TGTGCCTGGGGGCTAGCGGGAGGGAGCCAAGAGACCCAGTACTTC. Looking up the rest from reference TRBV30 and TRBJ2-5 gives the full variable domain: SQTIHQWPATLVQPVGSPLSLECTVEGTSNPNLYWYRQAAGRGLQLLFYSVGIGQISSEVPQNLSASRPQDRQFILSSKKLLLSDSGFYLCAWGLAGGSQETQYFGPGTRLLVL.

This clone was observed at least ten times. This sequence joins TRBV19 and TRBJ1-1, with a tentative D call TRBD1 (6 bases). Trimming took off 5 bases at V and 6 bases at J, with 19 bases between the two ends. CDR1 and CDR2 from the germline V gene are LNHDA and SQIVND (reference sequence). CDR3 size: 15 residues. CDR3 protein: CASSLTSQGWAEAFF. As DNA, the CDR3 is TGTGCCAGTAGTCTGACAAGCCAGGGGTGGGCTGAAGCTTTCTTT. Drawing the rest from reference TRBV19 and TRBJ1-1, the complete variable domain is DGGITQSPKYLFRKEGQNVTLSCEQNLNHDAMYWYRQDPGQGLRLIYYSQIVNDFQKGDIAEGYSVSREKKESFPLTVTSAQKNPTAFYLCASSLTSQGWAEAFFGQGTRLTVV.

This clone was found once. The V gene is TRBV6-6, the J gene TRBJ2-2; D is ambiguous. V gave up 6 bases and J gave up 8 bases, with 16 bases separating them. The CDR3 sequence is 14 residues long. Germline V gene lookup returns CDR1 MNHNY and CDR2 SVGAGI (reference sequence). CDR3 DNA: TGTGCCAGCAGCACGGCCCTTCAGGCGGGGGAGCTGTTTTTT. Translation: CASSTALQAGELFF.

The chain is built from TRBV7-6 and TRBJ1-5; D remains ambiguous. This CDR3 is 15 amino acids long. The V end lost 0 bases, the J end lost 4 bases, and 10 bases lay between the germline ends. CDR1 and CDR2 (germline): SGHVS, FNYEAQ. CDR3 DNA: TGTGCCAGCAGCTTAGCGCCCGTAGCAAATCAGCCCCAGCATTTT. Protein sequence: CASSLAPVANQPQHF.

This clone was counted once. The chain carries TRBV27 and TRBJ2-3; TRBD1 matches 8 bases. With V trimmed by 4 bases and J by 0 bases, 3 bases remained unmatched. The CDR3 contains 15 residues. Germline V gene lookup returns CDR1 MNHEY and CDR2 SMNVEV (reference sequence). CDR3 DNA sequence: TGTGCCAGCAGTTGGCAGGGGGCAAGCACAGATACGCAGTATTTT. It codes for CASSWQGASTDTQYF.

This chain links TRBV7-6 with TRBJ2-3; 7 nucleotides line up with TRBD2. This CDR3 has 17 residues. V gave up 5 bases and J gave up 4 bases; unmatched junction bases: 15. Per the germline V gene, CDR1 is SGHVS and CDR2 is FNYEAQ. The CDR3 reads CASSPPIGPAGADTQYF. The CDR3 DNA sequence: TGTGCCAGCAGCCCTCCCATTGGGCCCGCGGGGGCAGATACGCAGTATTTT.

V gene TRBV2 combines with J gene TRBJ1-2; D remains unclear. Germline CDR1 is SNHLY and CDR2 is FYNNEI. Between the trimmed V and J ends, which lost 6 bases and 2 bases, there was a span of 16 bases. The CDR3 is made up of 15 amino acids. CDR3 nucleotides: TGTGCCAGCAGGCCCCCGGTGGCAGGCAACTATGGCTACACCTTC. The encoded protein is CASRPPVAGNYGYTF.

This chain uses TRBV12-5 with TRBJ2-7; weak D call: TRBD2 (6 bases). CDR1 is LGHNT and CDR2 is FRNRAP in the germline V gene. The CDR3 has 14 residues. The V and J ends lost 6 bases and 3 bases respectively, with 15 bases between them. The CDR3 spells CASGRDGLNYEQYF. CDR3 nucleotides: TGTGCTAGTGGGCGGGACGGATTAAACTACGAGCAGTACTTC.

This clone was recorded a few times. The CDR3 region is CASQAGSSYNEQFF. CDR3 coding DNA: TGTGCCTCCCAAGCGGGTAGCTCCTACAATGAGCAGTTCTTC. The chain couples TRBV30 to TRBJ2-1; perhaps TRBD2 as D (6 bases). V lost 7 bases and J 0 bases, leaving 13 bases between the germline ends. This CDR3 comprises 14 residues. Germline-derived CDR1 and CDR2 are GTSNPN and SVGIG (reference sequence).

The J gene is TRBJ2-1, the V gene TRBV9; 10 bases line up with TRBD2. The CDR3 length is 17 residues. Germline V CDR1 and CDR2: SGDLS, YYNGEE. V was pared by 3 bases and J by 4 bases, with 10 bases of the junction left unmatched. The CDR3 here is CASSEGVGTSEYNEQFF. DNA of the CDR3: TGTGCCAGCAGCGAGGGGGTGGGGACTAGCGAGTACAATGAGCAGTTCTTC.

The V call is TRBV9, the J call TRBJ2-1, with 9 bases that match TRBD2. The V gene end was trimmed by 4 bases and the J gene end by 4 bases; junction bases not matched to a gene: 9. Per germline, CDR1 SGDLS and CDR2 YYNGEE. This CDR3 has 16 residues. The CDR3 DNA is TGTGCCAGCAGCCCTCCCCCCAGCGGGAGGTACAATGAGCAGTTCTTC. Its protein product is CASSPPPSGRYNEQFF.

This clone was counted once. The chain joins TRBV21-1 to TRBJ2-3; the table calls TRBD2, which could not be checked here. TRBV21-1 is shown as a pseudogene. The CDR3 is 15 residues long. The CDR3 is CASTRTRYSTDTQYF. The DNA of the CDR3 is TGTGCCAGCACCCGGACTAGGTACTCCACAGATACGCAGTATTTT.

This rearrangement joins TRBV7-9 to TRBJ2-3; 8 nucleotides line up with TRBD2. This CDR3 has 16 amino acids. After removal of 4 bases from V and 0 bases from J, the junction contained 6 bases not matched to a gene. Germline lookup yields CDR1 SEHNR and CDR2 FQNEAQ (reference sequence). CDR3 region: CASSSRTSPSTDTQYF. The CDR3 coding sequence is TGTGCCAGCAGCTCTAGGACTAGCCCTAGCACAGATACGCAGTATTTT.

The chain links TRBV7-3 to TRBJ2-2; TRBD2 aligns across 7 bases. V shed 4 bases, J shed 5 bases, and the junction held 4 bases outside the gene matches. CDR3 size: 14 residues. Germline V gene data show CDR1 as SGHTA and CDR2 as FQGTGA. The CDR3 DNA sequence: TGTGCCAGCAGCTCTAGCGGCGAGACCGGGGAGCTGTTTTTT. Translating it yields CASSSSGETGELFF. Complete variable domain (other parts from reference TRBV7-3 and TRBJ2-2): GAGVSQTPSNKVTEKGKYVELRCDPISGHTALYWYRQSLGQGPEFLIYFQGTGAADDSGLPNDRFFAVRPEGSVSTLKIQRTERGDSAVYLCASSSSGETGELFFGEGSRLTVL.

CDR3 sequence (DNA): TGTGCCAGCTCCCCGGGCCAGGGCTGGCAGCCCCAGCATTTT. This sequence encodes CASSPGQGWQPQHF. The chain combines TRBV27 with TRBJ1-5; D is possibly TRBD1 (5 bases). CDR3 size: 14 residues. Looked up from germline, CDR1 is MNHEY and CDR2 is SMNVEV (reference sequence). V was shortened by 8 bases and J by 7 bases, with 18 bases between the two germline ends.